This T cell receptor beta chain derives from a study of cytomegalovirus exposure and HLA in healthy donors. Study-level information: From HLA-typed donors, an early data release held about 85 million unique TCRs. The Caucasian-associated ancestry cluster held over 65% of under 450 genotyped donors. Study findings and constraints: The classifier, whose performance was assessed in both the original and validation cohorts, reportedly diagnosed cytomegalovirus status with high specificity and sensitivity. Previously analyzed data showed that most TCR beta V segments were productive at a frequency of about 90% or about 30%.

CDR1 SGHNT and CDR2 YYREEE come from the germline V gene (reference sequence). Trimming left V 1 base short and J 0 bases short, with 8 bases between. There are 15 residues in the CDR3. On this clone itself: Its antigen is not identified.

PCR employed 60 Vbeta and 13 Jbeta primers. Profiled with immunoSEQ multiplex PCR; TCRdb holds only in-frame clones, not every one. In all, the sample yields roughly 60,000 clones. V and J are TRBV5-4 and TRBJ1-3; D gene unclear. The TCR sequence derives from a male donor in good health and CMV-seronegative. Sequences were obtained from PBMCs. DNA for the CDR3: TGTGCCAGCAGCTTGTCTGGGCCCTCTGGAAACACCATATATTTT. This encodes CASSLSGPSGNTIYF.